Shown below are 25 T cell receptor beta chains from a single sample sequenced in a study of blood T cell repertoires in COVID-19. Only in-frame clones appear in the TCRdb table, and some are missing; sequencing was by immunoSEQ multiplex PCR. The sample lists about 97,000 clones, about 83% seen once, with about 16% in the top ten. The sequenced material came from peripheral blood. These TCRs come from a human donor in a cohort sampled during active COVID-19.

The chain joins TRBV28 to TRBJ1-6, with 9 bases lining up with TRBD1. CDR1 and CDR2 (germline): MDHEN, SYDVKM. V shed 5 bases and J 1 base; nucleotides not matched to a gene: 6. This CDR3 is 17 amino acids long. The CDR3 sequence: CASSPPDRGSYNSPLHF. The CDR3 DNA reads as TGTGCCAGCAGTCCACCCGACAGGGGGTCCTATAATTCACCCCTCCACTTT.

The chain has TRBV2 and TRBJ1-1; D remains unclear. V was trimmed by 4 bases and J by 0 bases, leaving 12 bases between them. Germline V CDR1 and CDR2: SNHLY, FYNNEI. The CDR3 spans 15 residues. CDR3 bases: TGTGCCAGCAGTGCAGGAATACTTATGAACACTGAAGCTTTCTTT. Its translation is CASSAGILMNTEAFF.

The chain employs TRBV24-1 and TRBJ2-5, with 10 bases that match TRBD2. The junction had 16 bases not matched to a gene; V was cut back by 2 bases and J by 5 bases. CDR1 is KGHDR and CDR2 is SFDVKD in the germline V gene. The CDR3 runs to 19 residues. The CDR3 is CATSDSRESGRALGETQYF. The CDR3 coding sequence is TGTGCCACCAGTGATTCCCGAGAGAGCGGGAGGGCGTTAGGTGAGACCCAGTACTTC.

This chain links TRBV5-1 with TRBJ2-1; 7 nucleotides line up with TRBD1. Germline V lookup: CDR1 SGHRS, CDR2 YFSETQ. The ends lost 4 bases at V and 0 bases at J; junction bases unmatched: 4. The CDR3 contains 15 residues. In nucleotides, the CDR3 is TGCGCCAGCAGCCTTAACAGGGGCTCCTACAATGAGCAGTTCTTC. Protein product: CASSLNRGSYNEQFF. Variable domain in full (rest from reference TRBV5-1 and TRBJ2-1): KAGVTQTPRYLIKTRGQQVTLSCSPISGHRSVSWYQQTPGQGLQFLFEYFSETQRNKGNFPGRFSGRQFSNSRSEMNVSTLELGDSALYLCASSLNRGSYNEQFFGPGTRLTVL.

The chain is built from TRBV11-2 and TRBJ2-1; D gene uncertain. The V gene lost 5 bases and the J gene lost 10 bases, with 9 bases spanning the gap. This CDR3 is 11 amino acids long. Germline V gives CDR1 SGHAT, CDR2 FQNNGV. This CDR3 is CASSRGGEQFF. DNA of the CDR3: TGTGCCAGCAGCCGAGGTGGGGAGCAGTTCTTC.

CDR3 protein: CASRRAGTAGELFF. The CDR3 coding sequence is TGTGCCAGCAGGCGAGCGGGAACGGCCGGGGAGCTGTTTTTT. V gene TRBV28 combines with J gene TRBJ2-2, with 7 bases lining up with TRBD2. Germline V CDR1 and CDR2: MDHEN, SYDVKM. The V gene end was trimmed by 6 bases and the J gene end by 6 bases; junction bases not matched to a gene: 7. The CDR3 spans 14 residues.

V and J are TRBV5-1 and TRBJ2-5, with 10 bases identical to TRBD2. Per germline, CDR1 SGHRS and CDR2 YFSETQ. There are 15 residues in the CDR3. V lost 7 bases, J lost 3 bases, and 9 bases stayed unmatched. In DNA, the CDR3 is TGCGCCAGCGGACCCGGGACTAGCGTCAAAGAGACCCAGTACTTC. It is translated as CASGPGTSVKETQYF.

The rearrangement links TRBV1 to TRBJ2-1; TRBD2 reflects the table's D call only, with no check against the DNA. TRBV1 is given as a pseudogene. The CDR3 contains 18 residues. In DNA, the CDR3 is TGCACCAGCAGCCTCGCTCCGCGAGCGGGGGGTGCCCACAATGAGCAGTTCTTC. As protein: CTSSLAPRAGGAHNEQFF.

The count of this clone is one. This chain connects TRBV5-1 to TRBJ2-1; 7 bases map to TRBD2. The germline V gene encodes CDR1 SGHRS and CDR2 YFSETQ. The CDR3 runs to 16 residues. The V and J ends lost 1 base and 7 bases, in that order; junction bases with no gene match: 11. The CDR3 coding sequence is TGCGCCAGCAGCTTGAGCTTGGCGGGAGATATGAATGAGCAGTTCTTC. This translates into CASSLSLAGDMNEQFF.

This clone was detected only once. The V and J genes are TRBV28 and TRBJ1-1; TRBD1 might be the D (5 bases). Germline-derived CDR1 and CDR2 are MDHEN and SYDVKM. The V and J ends lost 3 bases and 4 bases respectively, with 12 bases between them. The CDR3 consists of 14 residues. CDR3 nucleotide sequence: TGTGCCAGCAGTTTGGCAGGGAGGGCCACTGAAGCTTTCTTT. This encodes CASSLAGRATEAFF.

The chain uses TRBV27 and TRBJ1-5, with 7 bases aligning to TRBD1. Germline V gene sequence: CDR1 MNHEY, CDR2 SMNVEV (reference sequence). J lost 14 bases, V lost 2 bases, and 9 bases had no gene match. The CDR3 is made up of 13 amino acids. In DNA form, the CDR3 reads TGTGCCAGCAGTTTAGTTAGGGGGGACAGAGAGCATTTT. Translated, it gives CASSLVRGDREHF.

J is TRBJ2-6 and V is TRBV7-2; possible D gene TRBD2, 6 bases. V was cut by 3 bases and J by 3 bases, with 15 bases left in between. The CDR3 totals 17 residues. Germline loops: CDR1 SGHTA, CDR2 FQGNSA. Written as DNA, the CDR3 is TGTGCCAGCAGCTTTGGGGGTGGAGGGGTTGGGGCCAACGTCCTGACTTTC. It is translated as CASSFGGGGVGANVLTF.

The rearrangement links TRBV2 to TRBJ2-1; tentatively, D is TRBD1 (6 bases). V was cut by 1 base and J by 3 bases, with 10 bases left in between. Germline CDR1 is SNHLY and CDR2 is FYNNEI. CDR3 length equals 15 residues. The CDR3 loop is CASSEGTAYYNEQFF. The CDR3 DNA sequence: TGTGCCAGCAGTGAAGGGACAGCCTACTACAATGAGCAGTTCTTC.

This clone was picked up one time. The V and J genes are TRBV4-1 and TRBJ1-1; TRBD1 aligns across 8 bases. CDR3 length: 14 residues. J was trimmed by 3 bases and V by 3 bases; bases with no gene match: 3. Germline CDR1 is MGHRA and CDR2 is YSYEKL. The CDR3 here is CASSQDREHTEAFF. CDR3 DNA: TGCGCCAGCAGCCAGGACAGGGAACACACTGAAGCTTTCTTT.

The chain couples TRBV5-1 to TRBJ1-3; D is unresolved. Per the germline V gene, CDR1 is SGHRS and CDR2 is YFSETQ. CDR3 size: 16 residues. V was clipped by 2 bases and J by 1 base, with 13 bases between them. The CDR3 spells CASSLRVPGSGNTIYF. As DNA, the CDR3 is TGCGCCAGCAGCTTACGGGTTCCGGGATCTGGAAACACCATATATTTT. The entire variable domain, with the rest obtained from reference TRBV5-1 and TRBJ1-3, is as follows: KAGVTQTPRYLIKTRGQQVTLSCSPISGHRSVSWYQQTPGQGLQFLFEYFSETQRNKGNFPGRFSGRQFSNSRSEMNVSTLELGDSALYLCASSLRVPGSGNTIYFGEGSWLTVV.

The chain employs TRBV19 and TRBJ1-2, with a weak D call TRBD1 (5 bases). Germline CDR1 and CDR2: LNHDA and SQIVND (reference sequence). The CDR3 has 13 residues. Trimming took 6 bases from V and 6 from J, leaving 14 bases between them. The DNA for the CDR3 is TGTGCCAGTAGGGCAGGGAGGGATGATGGCTACACCTTC. The encoded protein is CASRAGRDDGYTF.

V and J are TRBV9 and TRBJ2-5, with TRBD2 matching 10 bases. CDR3 length equals 15 residues. V shed 3 bases and J 3 bases; nucleotides not matched to a gene: 5. The germline V gene encodes CDR1 SGDLS and CDR2 YYNGEE. Written as DNA, the CDR3 is TGTGCCAGCAGCGCCCATCTAGCGGGGGAAGAGACCCAGTACTTC. This sequence encodes CASSAHLAGEETQYF.

The chain carries TRBV3-1 (or the pseudogene TRBV3-2) and TRBJ2-1, with 12 bases identical to TRBD2. The germline V gene encodes CDR1 LGHDT and CDR2 YNNKEL (reference sequence). The junction had 1 base not matched to a gene; V was cut back by 0 bases and J by 4 bases. The CDR3 spans 16 residues. The CDR3 sequence: CASSQDGLAGYNEQFF. The CDR3 DNA is TGTGCCAGCAGCCAAGACGGACTAGCGGGGTACAATGAGCAGTTCTTC.

This chain joins TRBV20-1 and TRBJ2-1, with 8 bases aligning to TRBD1. Germline V gives CDR1 DFQATT, CDR2 SNEGSKA (reference sequence). The CDR3 totals 13 residues. V was pared by 3 bases and J by 9 bases, with 7 bases of the junction left unmatched. CDR3 loop: CSASEETGVEQFF. In DNA, the CDR3 is TGCAGTGCTAGTGAGGAGACAGGGGTTGAGCAGTTCTTC.

The chain uses TRBV9 and TRBJ2-3, with D perhaps matching TRBD1 (6 bases). This CDR3 spans 16 amino acids. V was clipped by 4 bases and J by 6 bases, with 21 bases between them. In germline, CDR1 is SGDLS, CDR2 YYNGEE. In DNA form, the CDR3 reads TGTGCCAGCAGCTCCGGGACACCTCTCATGGCGGATACGCAGTATTTT. This sequence encodes CASSSGTPLMADTQYF.

This clone was seen more than once but under ten times. J is TRBJ2-1 and V is TRBV15; 7 bases align to TRBD1. Germline-derived CDR1 and CDR2 are LNHNV and YYDKDF (reference sequence). This CDR3 is built from 16 residues. Unmatched junction bases numbered 9, after V lost 0 bases and J lost 7 bases. CDR3 sequence reads: CATSRDREGAWNEQFF. The CDR3 DNA sequence: TGTGCCACCAGCAGAGATCGTGAGGGGGCGTGGAATGAGCAGTTCTTC.

The rearrangement links TRBV18 to TRBJ1-6; the D is unclear. Trimming removed 5 bases from V and 5 bases from J, with 10 bases in between. Per germline, CDR1 KGHSH and CDR2 LQKENI. This CDR3 is built from 14 residues. The CDR3 reads CASSWTGNNSPLHF. CDR3 sequence (DNA): TGTGCCAGCTCATGGACGGGAAATAATTCACCCCTCCACTTT. The variable domain in full, completed from reference TRBV18 and TRBJ1-6, reads NAGVMQNPRHLVRRRGQEARLRCSPMKGHSHVYWYRQLPEEGLKFMVYLQKENIIDESGMPKERFSAEFPKEGPSILRIQQVVRGDSAAYFCASSWTGNNSPLHFGNGTRLTVT.

The chain carries TRBV27 and TRBJ2-7, with D possibly matching TRBD2 (5 bases). Germline CDR1 MNHEY, CDR2 SMNVEV (reference sequence). Trimming cost V 5 bases and J 3 bases, with 17 bases left between them. There are 15 residues in the CDR3. The CDR3 spells CASSGVGDASYEQYF. Written as DNA, the CDR3 is TGTGCCAGCAGTGGGGTCGGGGATGCAAGCTACGAGCAGTACTTC.

The chain employs TRBV9 and TRBJ1-3; D gene uncertain. The germline CDR1 and CDR2 sequences are SGDLS and YYNGEE. This CDR3 has 13 amino acids. With 0 bases removed from V and 11 bases from J, the gap between germline ends came to 12 bases. CDR3 loop: CASSVAPAAAIYF. The CDR3 nucleotides are TGTGCCAGCAGCGTAGCCCCGGCGGCCGCCATATATTTT.

This clone was observed a few times. The chain is built from TRBV7-6 and TRBJ2-7, with 9 positions matching TRBD2. In germline, CDR1 is SGHVS, CDR2 FNYEAQ. V dropped 5 bases and J dropped 2; count of bases not matched to a gene: 10. The CDR3 has 16 amino acids. The CDR3 DNA is TGTGCCAGCAGCCCCTCAGGTAGCGGGGGAACCTACGAGCAGTACTTC. It codes for CASSPSGSGGTYEQYF.